The sequence of this T cell receptor beta chain was determined in a study of blood T cell repertoires in COVID-19. Study-level background: Specimens from acute and convalescent COVID-19 originated in the United States, Italy and Spain.

The CDR3 covers 13 residues. The junction had 6 bases not matched to a gene; V was cut back by 4 bases and J by 7 bases. Germline loops: CDR1 LGHDT, CDR2 YNNKEL (reference sequence). Study processing details: Scientists estimated how many nucleated cells there were by amplifying reference gene primers. Profiling relied on immunoSEQ multiplex PCR, and the TCRdb table lists in-frame clones only, not all of them. From that table come the V and J calls and clone size; the DNA was used to work out D and trimming. The sample consists of about 74,000 clones, almost 90% of them appearing once. The sequenced sample consisted of peripheral blood. The chain recombines TRBV3-1 (or the pseudogene TRBV3-2) with TRBJ1-2, with 7 positions matching TRBD1. The TCR originated in a woman of 80 years or more with active or convalescent COVID-19. The DNA for the CDR3 is TGTGCCAGCAGCCGTGGACAGGTTGGTGGCTACACCTTC. This codes for CASSRGQVGGYTF.